This T cell receptor beta chain was identified during a study of human T cells and chemical hapten exposure. This clonotype has ten or more counts. The time point denotes: patch test 3, about 24 weeks after DPC sensitization. Treatment meaning: therapeutic diphenylcyclopropenone sensitization with weekly scalp DPC. TCRdb reprocessed the RACE reads with MiXCR, giving one entry per CDR3 protein. The sample lists over 55,000 distinct CDR3 sequences, 11% occurring once. The CDR3 extends over 12 amino acids. The V end was cut by 3 bases, the J end by 5 bases, with 7 bases between. The V gene is TRBV12-3 or TRBV12-4, the J gene TRBJ1-1; D is uncertain. The source was whole blood, collected in connection with sensitization to the hapten diphenylcyclopropenone (DPC). The sequence was collected from a woman in her forties or fifties with alopecia areata. Some clones in this sample may be carry-over from other donors' samples. CDR3 amino acids: CASSLHGTEAFF. The CDR3, as DNA: TGTGCCAGCAGTTTGCATGGGACTGAAGCTTTCTTT.